The subject of this entry is one T cell receptor (beta chain). The antigen remains unidentified. These data belong to a study of cytotoxic CD8 clonotypes in ibrutinib-treated CLL. At the level of the study: Recorded responses included about 25 partial and 2 complete; following median 68 months, 14 stayed remitted and roughly 12 progressed. Study-level points and caveats: Clonality at baseline surpassed age-matched healthy donors and tracked circulating CD8+ T-cell counts.

Researchers set a sequencing depth target of 1 in 200,000 to 1 in 1 million T cells. Clones were sequenced by immunoSEQ multiplex PCR, and TCRdb holds only the in-frame ones, with some missing. This repertoire shows hundreds of thousands of clones, about three quarters found once; its top ten account for approximately 15%. The source of this sequence is a human donor with chronic lymphocytic leukemia. Specimen: PBMCs, collected after 24 months of ibrutinib treatment.

CDR3 protein: CATRGRDSNQPQHF. The CDR3 bases are TGTGCCACCCGAGGGCGGGACAGTAATCAGCCCCAGCATTTT. The V and J genes are TRBV6-6 and TRBJ1-5; 7 positions agree with TRBD1. The CDR3 is made up of 14 amino acids. J lost 4 bases, V lost 10 bases, and 10 bases had no gene match. Germline lookup yields CDR1 MNHNY and CDR2 SVGAGI (reference sequence).